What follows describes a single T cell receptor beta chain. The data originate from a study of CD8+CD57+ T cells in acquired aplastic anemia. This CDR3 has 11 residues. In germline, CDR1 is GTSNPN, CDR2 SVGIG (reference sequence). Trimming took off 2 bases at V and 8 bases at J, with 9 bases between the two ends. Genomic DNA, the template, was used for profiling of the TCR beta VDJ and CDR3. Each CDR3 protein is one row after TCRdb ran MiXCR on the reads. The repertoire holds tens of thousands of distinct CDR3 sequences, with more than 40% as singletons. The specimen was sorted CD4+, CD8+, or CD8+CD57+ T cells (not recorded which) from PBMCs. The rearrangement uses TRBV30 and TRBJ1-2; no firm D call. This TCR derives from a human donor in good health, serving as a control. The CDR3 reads CAWSRPWGYTF. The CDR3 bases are TGTGCCTGGAGTCGACCGTGGGGCTACACCTTC.